These T cell receptor beta chains were read from a single sample in a study of T-cell reconstitution after alpha-beta-depleted transplantation in children. TCRdb processed the PCR reads anew with MiXCR; each CDR3 protein has one entry. The data show about 420,000 distinct CDR3 sequences, approximately 10% seen once. Source: PBMCs from the stem cell graft donor, taken from the stem cell graft. These receptor sequences come from a human donor who donated a stem cell graft to a child with acute myeloid leukemia. The CDR3 runs from the conserved cysteine through the conserved F or W. Each record gives: V gene, clone size, D gene, CDR3 length, J gene, CDR3 DNA, CDR3 protein. D genes are given only for firm matches. Size values are once, few and many counts, or a class for expanded clones, and some rows have none.

v_call: TRBV18; clone_size: few; d_call: TRBD2; cdr3_length: 13; j_call: TRBJ2-5; cdr3_nt: TGTGCCAGCTCTACCAGCGGGGAAGAGACCCAGTACTTC; cdr3_aa: CASSTSGEETQYF
v_call: TRBV7-9; clone_size: -; d_call: -; cdr3_length: 14; j_call: TRBJ2-6; cdr3_nt: TGTGCCATACTAAAGGGGTCTGGGGCCAACGTCCTGACTTTC; cdr3_aa: CAILKGSGANVLTF
v_call: TRBV5-1; clone_size: -; d_call: -; cdr3_length: 12; j_call: TRBJ2-5; cdr3_nt: TGCGCCAGCATGGGACAAGAAGAGACCCAGTACTTC; cdr3_aa: CASMGQEETQYF
v_call: TRBV20-1; clone_size: -; d_call: -; cdr3_length: 13; j_call: TRBJ2-3; cdr3_nt: TGCAGTGCTAGGGGGTATGCGACAGATACGCAGTATTTT; cdr3_aa: CSARGYATDTQYF
v_call: TRBV7-9; clone_size: few; d_call: -; cdr3_length: 12; j_call: TRBJ1-1; cdr3_nt: TGTGCCAGCAGGGACGACTCTACGGAAGCTTTCTTT; cdr3_aa: CASRDDSTEAFF
v_call: TRBV5-1; clone_size: many; d_call: TRBD2; cdr3_length: 14; j_call: TRBJ2-3; cdr3_nt: TGCGCCAGCAGCACCGGGACTAGGACAGATACGCAGTATTTT; cdr3_aa: CASSTGTRTDTQYF
v_call: TRBV29-1; clone_size: -; d_call: TRBD2; cdr3_length: 14; j_call: TRBJ2-1; cdr3_nt: TGCAGCGCCGACACTAGCGGGGGGTACAATGAGCAGTTCTTC; cdr3_aa: CSADTSGGYNEQFF
v_call: TRBV29-1; clone_size: -; d_call: TRBD1; cdr3_length: 13; j_call: TRBJ2-7; cdr3_nt: TGCAGCGTTGAAGATCCAGGGGGCTACGAGCAGTACTTC; cdr3_aa: CSVEDPGGYEQYF
v_call: TRBV12-3/TRBV12-4; clone_size: -; d_call: TRBD2; cdr3_length: 15; j_call: TRBJ2-7; cdr3_nt: TGTGCCAGCAGTATAGGACTAGCGGGGGGATACGAGCAGTACTTC; cdr3_aa: CASSIGLAGGYEQYF
v_call: TRBV4-3; clone_size: few; d_call: TRBD2; cdr3_length: 14; j_call: TRBJ2-1; cdr3_nt: TGCGCCAGCAGCCCCTGGACTAGTTACAATGAGCAGTTCTTC; cdr3_aa: CASSPWTSYNEQFF
v_call: TRBV20-1; clone_size: many; d_call: TRBD1; cdr3_length: 11; j_call: TRBJ1-2; cdr3_nt: TGCAGTGCCGGGACAGGGTTTGGCTACACCTTC; cdr3_aa: CSAGTGFGYTF
v_call: TRBV27; clone_size: few; d_call: -; cdr3_length: 14; j_call: TRBJ2-1; cdr3_nt: TGTGCCAGCAGTTTGGGTTGGGCCCACAATGAGCAGTTCTTC; cdr3_aa: CASSLGWAHNEQFF
v_call: TRBV6-5; clone_size: -; d_call: -; cdr3_length: 15; j_call: TRBJ1-2; cdr3_nt: TGTGCCAGCAGTTACTCTCCGGGGCTAAACTATGGCTACACCTTC; cdr3_aa: CASSYSPGLNYGYTF
v_call: TRBV12-3/TRBV12-4; clone_size: -; d_call: -; cdr3_length: 14; j_call: TRBJ1-4; cdr3_nt: TGTGCCAGCAGTTTTGGGTCTGGGGGAGAAAAACTGTTTTTT; cdr3_aa: CASSFGSGGEKLFF
v_call: TRBV7-2; clone_size: few; d_call: -; cdr3_length: 16; j_call: TRBJ2-4; cdr3_nt: TGTGCCAGCAGCTTAATGTCTGGGCTAGCCAAAAACATTCAGTACTTC; cdr3_aa: CASSLMSGLAKNIQYF
v_call: TRBV30; clone_size: -; d_call: -; cdr3_length: 11; j_call: TRBJ1-1; cdr3_nt: TGTGCCTGGAGGGGGGCAGGGGAAGCTTTCTTT; cdr3_aa: CAWRGAGEAFF
v_call: TRBV4-3; clone_size: few; d_call: -; cdr3_length: 14; j_call: TRBJ2-4; cdr3_nt: TGCGCCAGCAGCCAGGCCGGGGGCAAAAACATTCAGTACTTC; cdr3_aa: CASSQAGGKNIQYF
v_call: TRBV11-1; clone_size: -; d_call: -; cdr3_length: 13; j_call: TRBJ1-2; cdr3_nt: TGTGCCAGCAGCTTATATTCGGATTATGGCTACACCTTC; cdr3_aa: CASSLYSDYGYTF
v_call: TRBV20-1; clone_size: -; d_call: -; cdr3_length: 14; j_call: TRBJ2-3; cdr3_nt: TGCAGTGCTAGAGAAGGTGGGGCCACAGATACGCAGTATTTT; cdr3_aa: CSAREGGATDTQYF
v_call: TRBV20-1; clone_size: -; d_call: -; cdr3_length: 15; j_call: TRBJ2-7; cdr3_nt: TGCAGTGCTAGAGATTTCGGACTGGGCCCCGGCGAGCAGTACTTC; cdr3_aa: CSARDFGLGPGEQYF
v_call: TRBV6-5; clone_size: -; d_call: -; cdr3_length: 13; j_call: TRBJ2-7; cdr3_nt: TGTGCCAGCAGTTACTCCCCCGATAACGAGCAGTACTTC; cdr3_aa: CASSYSPDNEQYF
v_call: TRBV7-8; clone_size: many; d_call: TRBD2; cdr3_length: 17; j_call: TRBJ2-2; cdr3_nt: TGTGCCAGCAGCTTATCCATAGCGGGGAAGAACACCGGGGAGCTGTTTTTT; cdr3_aa: CASSLSIAGKNTGELFF
v_call: TRBV6-2/TRBV6-3; clone_size: many; d_call: -; cdr3_length: 12; j_call: TRBJ2-1; cdr3_nt: TGTGCCAGCAGCTTAGGGGTTTATGAGCAGTTCTTC; cdr3_aa: CASSLGVYEQFF
v_call: TRBV10-2; clone_size: many; d_call: -; cdr3_length: 16; j_call: TRBJ2-3; cdr3_nt: TGCGCCAGCAGTGAGGCGGTTTTTGCGGGCACAGATACGCAGTATTTT; cdr3_aa: CASSEAVFAGTDTQYF